One T cell receptor beta chain is described in this entry. This CDR3 is 15 amino acids long. Trimming left V 3 bases short and J 0 bases short, with 9 bases between. Germline assignment: CDR1 MDHEN and CDR2 SYDVKM. Profiled with immunoSEQ multiplex PCR; TCRdb holds only in-frame clones, not every one. The sample consists of around 88,000 clones, around 90% of them appearing once. The data were obtained in a study of OX40 agonist ivuxolimab in advanced cancers. Overall study context: An anti-OX40 (CD134) antibody with agonistic activity, ivuxolimab, was administered to patients.

The receptor was derived from an adult with an advanced solid tumor such as melanoma, head and neck, liver or kidney cancer. The V gene is TRBV28, the J gene TRBJ2-1; D remains unclear. This sample comprised CD4+ or CD8+ T cells sorted from blood, obtained in a trial of the OX40 agonist ivuxolimab. The DNA of the CDR3 is TGTGCCAGCAGTTTGATGCCGAGCTCCTACAATGAGCAGTTCTTC. Encoded protein: CASSLMPSSYNEQFF. Using reference TRBV28 and TRBJ2-1 for the parts outside the CDR3, the full variable domain is DVKVTQSSRYLVKRTGEKVFLECVQDMDHENMFWYRQDPGLGLRLIYFSYDVKMKEKGDIPEGYSVSREKKERFSLILESASTNQTSMYLCASSLMPSSYNEQFFGPGTRLTVL.